This T cell receptor (beta chain) was recovered during a study of shared clonotypes between healthy human individuals. Using immunoSEQ multiplex PCR, the repertoire was profiled, and TCRdb retains in-frame clones only, with some absent. Here the sample spans more than 400,000 clones, 90% to 97% being singletons. Trimming pared 11 bases from V and 4 bases from J, leaving 12 bases between. This CDR3 is 12 amino acids long. Germline CDR1 and CDR2: MNHNS and SASEGT. This sequence originates from a woman aged 25 to 39 in good health. V is TRBV6-1 and J is TRBJ1-5; the D gene is possibly TRBD1 (6 bases). The specimen sequenced was naive CD4+ T cells sorted from blood. Described subset: CD45RA+ positively selected. Here the CDR3 reads CAVRGANQPQHF. Here the CDR3 DNA reads TGTGCCGTCCGGGGGGCAAATCAGCCCCAGCATTTT.